These 21 T cell receptor beta chains came from one sample sequenced in a study of CD8 T cells in Susac syndrome. RNA totalling roughly 0.5 to 1 ug underwent reverse transcription with random hexamers. TCRdb reprocessed the immunoSEQ multiplex PCR reads with MiXCR, giving one entry per CDR3 protein. This sample has about 200,000 distinct CDR3 sequences, with 90% to 95% found just once. The sample comprised CD4+ T cells from PBMCs. Receptor source: a human donor with multiple sclerosis.

The chain has TRBV5-1 and TRBJ2-1, with D possibly being TRBD2 (6 bases). V shed 0 bases and J shed 8 bases, with 18 bases lying between them. Germline V gene data show CDR1 as SGHRS and CDR2 as YFSETQ. The CDR3 is made up of 16 amino acids. CDR3 protein: CASSLATAGGFDEQFF. The CDR3 region has the DNA TGCGCCAGCAGCTTGGCCACAGCGGGTGGATTTGATGAGCAGTTCTTC.

J is TRBJ2-7 and V is TRBV20-1; D uncertain. The CDR3 sequence is 12 residues long. The germline V gene has CDR1 DFQATT and CDR2 SNEGSKA (reference sequence). Trimming pared 2 bases from V and 6 bases from J, leaving 11 bases between. CDR3 amino acids: CSARLLPREQYF. The CDR3 DNA sequence: TGCAGTGCTAGATTACTTCCTCGCGAGCAGTACTTC.

The chain combines TRBV12-3 or TRBV12-4 with TRBJ1-5; D gene ambiguous. V lost 1 base, J lost 6 bases, and 7 bases lay in between. CDR3 length: 13 amino acids. The CDR3 sequence: CASSLGLLQPQHF. DNA for the CDR3: TGTGCCAGCAGTTTAGGGCTCCTTCAGCCCCAGCATTTT.

The V gene is TRBV7-2, the J gene TRBJ2-2; D call uncertain. Germline-derived CDR1 and CDR2 are SGHTA and FQGNSA. This CDR3 comprises 12 residues. Trimming cost V 3 bases and J 6 bases, with 5 bases left between them. The DNA of the CDR3 is TGTGCCAGCAGCTTTTCCGCCGGGGAGCTGTTTTTT. It is translated as CASSFSAGELFF. The full variable domain, in which reference TRBV7-2 and TRBJ2-2 provide the parts outside the CDR3, is GAGVSQSPSNKVTEKGKDVELRCDPISGHTALYWYRQSLGQGLEFLIYFQGNSAPDKSGLPSDRFSAERTGGSVSTLTIQRTQQEDSAVYLCASSFSAGELFFGEGSRLTVL.

The gene calls are TRBV12-3 or TRBV12-4 and TRBJ1-2; D unclear. With 6 bases removed from V and 8 bases from J, the gap between germline ends came to 22 bases. The CDR3 is made up of 15 amino acids. This CDR3 reads CASSPHQPAGGGYTF. The DNA of the CDR3 is TGTGCCAGCAGCCCCCACCAGCCCGCAGGAGGGGGCTACACCTTC.

CDR3 loop: CATSRPRDRGPLGSQHF. The CDR3 DNA follows: TGTGCCACCAGCAGACCACGGGACAGGGGACCGTTGGGGTCCCAGCATTTT. This chain connects TRBV15 to TRBJ1-5, with 10 bases matching TRBD1. Trimming cost V 2 bases and J 11 bases; bases outside gene matches: 15. The CDR3 contains 17 residues. The germline gives CDR1 LNHNV, CDR2 YYDKDF (reference sequence). Variable domain in full (rest from reference TRBV15 and TRBJ1-5): DAMVIQNPRYQVTQFGKPVTLSCSQTLNHNVMYWYQQKSSQAPKLLFHYYDKDFNNEADTPDNFQSRRPNTSFCFLDIRSPGLGDTAMYLCATSRPRDRGPLGSQHFGDGTRLSIL.

The chain combines TRBV6-6 with TRBJ1-4; 9 positions agree with TRBD1. Per germline, CDR1 MNHNY and CDR2 SVGAGI (reference sequence). Trimming at V came to 2 bases and at J to 8 bases, leaving 3 bases not matched to a gene. The CDR3 length is 14 residues. DNA for the CDR3: TGTGCCAGCAGTTACCCGACAGGGGGGGAAAAACTGTTTTTT. It specifies CASSYPTGGEKLFF.

This chain uses TRBV7-3 with TRBJ1-2, with TRBD1 matching over 7 bases. CDR1 and CDR2 from the germline V gene are SGHTA and FQGTGA. The CDR3 is 14 amino acids. V shed 5 bases and J 1 base; nucleotides not matched to a gene: 4. The CDR3 DNA reads TGTGCCAGCAGCCCGGGACAGATTAACTATGGCTACACCTTC. Amino acids: CASSPGQINYGYTF.

The chain couples TRBV29-1 to TRBJ1-2, with 7 bases aligning to TRBD1. The V segment lost 4 bases and the J segment 2 bases; nucleotides outside the gene matches: 4. CDR1 and CDR2 (germline): SQVTM, ANQGSEA. This CDR3 has 13 amino acids. This CDR3 is CSVAGTVNYGYTF. DNA for the CDR3: TGCAGCGTTGCCGGGACAGTCAACTATGGCTACACCTTC.

This chain connects TRBV30 to TRBJ2-4, with 10 bases aligning to TRBD1. The CDR3 length is 16 residues. J was trimmed by 2 bases and V by 3 bases; bases with no gene match: 7. Germline lookup yields CDR1 GTSNPN and CDR2 SVGIG (reference sequence). The CDR3 loop reads CAWSLGTGVSKNIQYF. The CDR3 DNA follows: TGTGCCTGGAGCCTAGGGACAGGGGTCTCCAAAAACATTCAGTACTTC.

The chain employs TRBV9 and TRBJ2-3, with D unresolved. This CDR3 is built from 14 residues. The germline CDR1 and CDR2 sequences are SGDLS and YYNGEE. V shed 4 bases and J shed 3 bases, with 12 bases lying between them. The CDR3 nucleotides read TGTGCCAGCAGCCCGGGCCGAGAGACAGATACGCAGTATTTT. Protein: CASSPGRETDTQYF.

Only one count was recorded for this clonotype. The chain is built from TRBV20-1 and TRBJ2-3; D is unresolved. CDR3 length equals 16 residues. Germline values: CDR1 DFQATT, CDR2 SNEGSKA (reference sequence). Deletions cut 5 bases from V and 2 bases from J, with 20 bases between. CDR3 nucleotide sequence: TGCAGTGCTCCCTCTCGACTGTACGGTTTCACAGATACGCAGTATTTT. It specifies CSAPSRLYGFTDTQYF.

This clonotype was recorded once. The V call is TRBV9, the J call TRBJ2-5; D is ambiguous. Germline loops: CDR1 SGDLS, CDR2 YYNGEE. V dropped 0 bases and J dropped 5 bases, with 29 bases sitting between them. This CDR3 is 20 amino acids long. CDR3 amino acids: CASSVARLMAWFNFWETQYF. In nucleotides, the CDR3 is TGTGCCAGCAGCGTAGCTCGTCTTATGGCTTGGTTTAACTTTTGGGAGACCCAGTACTTC.

The chain uses TRBV24-1 and TRBJ2-7; 7 bases align to TRBD2. Germline CDR1 is KGHDR and CDR2 is SFDVKD. Unmatched junction bases numbered 6, after V lost 6 bases and J lost 2 bases. The CDR3 contains 14 residues. CDR3 sequence (DNA): TGTGCCACCAGTAATTCCGGGACTACCTACGAGCAGTACTTC. It is translated as CATSNSGTTYEQYF.

The genes are TRBV20-1 and TRBJ1-3, with 8 bases that match TRBD1. Per germline, CDR1 DFQATT and CDR2 SNEGSKA (reference sequence). Losses at the gene ends were 6 bases for V and 0 bases for J; bases not matched to a gene: 7. There are 15 residues in the CDR3. CDR3 in amino acids: CSAVDRGHSGNTIYF. The CDR3 nucleotides are TGCAGTGCCGTTGACAGGGGCCACTCTGGAAACACCATATATTTT.

The chain carries TRBV10-3 and TRBJ2-3; TRBD2 matches at 8 bases. V lost 11 bases to trimming and J lost 7 bases; unmatched junction nucleotides: 14. The CDR3 runs to 14 residues. Germline V CDR1 and CDR2: ENHRY, SYGVKD. The CDR3 region has the DNA TGTGCCGCGAGACCGGGACTAGACCGGTATACGCAGTATTTT. This translates into CAARPGLDRYTQYF.

The chain uses TRBV29-1 and TRBJ2-3; TRBD1 agrees at 7 bases. The trim removed 2 bases at V and 6 bases at J, leaving 5 bases unmatched. CDR1 is SQVTM and CDR2 is ANQGSEA in the germline V gene. CDR3 length: 13 residues. The CDR3 DNA sequence: TGCAGCGTTGAACGACAGGGAGTGGATACGCAGTATTTT. This translates into CSVERQGVDTQYF.

This rearrangement joins TRBV20-1 to TRBJ1-2, with D maybe TRBD1 (6 bases). Trimming removed 5 bases from V and 0 bases from J, with 7 bases in between. Germline V lookup: CDR1 DFQATT, CDR2 SNEGSKA (reference sequence). The CDR3 consists of 12 residues. The CDR3 region is CSAWDTNYGYTF. Here the CDR3 DNA reads TGCAGTGCTTGGGACACTAACTATGGCTACACCTTC.

This chain links TRBV20-1 with TRBJ1-4; D is possibly TRBD1 (5 bases). Trimming stripped 0 bases from V and 7 bases from J, with 6 bases between. The CDR3 sequence is 12 residues long. Germline V gene sequence: CDR1 DFQATT, CDR2 SNEGSKA (reference sequence). The DNA of the CDR3 is TGCAGTGCTAGAGAGGGGGGTGAAAAACTGTTTTTT. Protein sequence: CSAREGGEKLFF.

In its sample, this clonotype was seen once. The gene calls are TRBV7-9 and TRBJ2-3; D call uncertain. Trimming pared 5 bases from V and 4 bases from J, leaving 10 bases between. This CDR3 has 13 residues. Germline V gives CDR1 SEHNR, CDR2 FQNEAQ (reference sequence). The CDR3: CASSILSPDTQYF. The CDR3 DNA sequence: TGTGCCAGCAGCATTCTCTCACCAGATACGCAGTATTTT.

This clonotype was recorded once. The rearrangement joins TRBV7-3 to TRBJ1-2, with 10 nucleotides matching TRBD1. V was clipped by 5 bases and J by 3 bases; unmatched bases: 3. CDR3 size: 14 residues. Per germline, CDR1 SGHTA and CDR2 FQGTGA. The CDR3 sequence: CASSPGQGHYGYTF. The CDR3 DNA sequence: TGTGCCAGCAGCCCGGGACAGGGGCACTATGGCTACACCTTC.